These 30 T cell receptor delta chains came from one sample sequenced in a study of γδ T cells in repeated Plasmodium falciparum infection (dated by TCRdb to about 2021). For bulk TCR repertoire analysis, Vgamma9/Vdelta2+ and Vdelta2-negative gammadelta T cell populations were isolated by flow sorting from peripheral blood mononuclear cells. The receptor library was made with multiplex PCR. Sequencing used an Illumina MiSeq. TCRdb reprocessed the public reads with the caller CATT; rows with the same DNA were merged afterwards. The sample records about 93,000 delta-chain clones, approximately 0.96% of which are singletons. The ten top clones hold 9.6% of the sample. The sequencing sample was made of gamma-delta T cells from blood. These receptors were collected from a pool of human donors (malaria-infected and uninfected, not separated).

On this clone itself: The amino acid sequence in TCRdb belongs to a much larger clone and departs from this DNA's translation at residue 4, likely a sequencing read error; the sequence shown is translated from the DNA. The chain combines TRDV1 with TRDJ1; D may be TRDD3 (6 bases). The J gene, missing from TCRdb, was assigned here through DNA to germline matching. The CDR3 spans 21 residues. Germline CDR1 TSWWSYY, CDR2 QGS. CDR3 DNA: TGTGCTCTTAGGGAACGAGAGCGCCTACATTCGAACGGGGGGGAACTGCCCGGACTCATCTTT. It yields the protein CALRERERLHSNGGELPGLIF.

In the case of this clone: A junction end diverges from the germline sequence, so it may reflect a read error. V gene TRDV1 combines with J gene TRDJ1, with TRDD3 matching over 9 bases. TCRdb leaves out the J gene; it was filled in here by matching the DNA to germline. The CDR3 covers 18 residues. CDR1 and CDR2 (germline): TSWWSYY, QGS. Written as DNA, the CDR3 is TGCTCTGGGGAATTCGGCATTTTCTGGGGGATCTTCACCGATAAACTCATCTTT. This sequence encodes CSGEFGIFWGIFTDKLIF.

Of note for this clone: A far larger clone is one nucleotide away, so this likely arose from a read error. Different DNA sequences within this sample yield the same CDR3. V usage is TRDV1 and J usage is TRDJ1; weak D call: TRDD2 (5 bases). Matching the DNA to germline supplied the J gene, which TCRdb does not give. Germline V gene sequence: CDR1 TSWWSYY, CDR2 QGS. The CDR3 spans 22 residues. V lost 4 bases to trimming and J lost 7 bases, with 40 bases between them. The CDR3 reads CALGAPSYPLPLQREYMGKLIF. CDR3 DNA sequence: TGTGCTCTTGGGGCGCCTTCGTATCCATTACCGCTCCAGAGGGAATATATGGGTAAACTCATCTTT.

This clone has just a few counts. A single base is all that separates this from a far larger clone, so a read error is likely. The sample holds other DNA sequences that translate to the same CDR3. The chain employs TRDV2 and TRDJ1, with 10 bases that match TRDD3. The J gene, not given by TCRdb, was assigned here from a germline match of the nucleotide sequence. Germline trimming cut 1 base from V and 0 bases from J; bases unmatched to any gene: 19. The germline CDR1 and CDR2 sequences are GEAIGNYY and EKD. The CDR3 totals 21 residues. The CDR3 sequence is CACDTVSPPTVLGDHTDKLIF. In DNA form, the CDR3 reads TGTGCCTGTGACACTGTCTCACCTCCGACCGTACTGGGGGATCACACCGATAAACTCATCTTT.

This clone was counted ten times or more. A much larger clone differs from this one at a single base, so this may be a read error. Other DNA sequences in the sample encode the same CDR3. The chain is built from TRDV1 and TRDJ1; D not certain. Germline CDR1 TSWWSYY, CDR2 QGS. There are 22 residues in the CDR3. Trimming pared 0 bases from V and 2 bases from J, leaving 31 bases between. CDR3 protein: CALGELNCIIKAFLIGTDKLIF. As DNA, the CDR3 is TGTGCTCTTGGGGAACTCAACTGCATCATAAAGGCCTTTCTTATAGGAACCGATAAACTCATCTTT.

Comments on this clone: A far bigger clonotype differs at one base, so this is likely a read error. In the same sample, other DNA sequences code for this CDR3. V usage is TRDV2 and J usage is TRDJ1; possible D gene TRDD3, 6 bases. TCRdb records no J gene; here it was assigned by comparing the DNA to germline. The V gene lost 0 bases and the J gene lost 0 bases, with 19 bases spanning the gap. CDR1 and CDR2 (germline): GEAIGNYY, EKD. The CDR3 has 18 residues. CDR3 nucleotides: TGTGCCTGTGACACCGTGGGGGGGACCTCGGGGAACACCGATAAACTCATCTTT. Its translation is CACDTVGGTSGNTDKLIF.

Comment on this clone: One base separates it from a far larger clone, so it is likely a read error. Other nucleotide sequences in the sample specify the same CDR3. No J gene call was made, and the V gene is TRDV2; no check of the table's D call, TRDD3, against the DNA was made. CDR3 size: 18 residues. Looked up from germline, CDR1 is GEAIGNYY and CDR2 is EKD. The CDR3 sequence is CACDTGRIGVGDTDKLIF. For the CDR3, the DNA is TGTGCCTGTGACACCGGTCGAATCGGGGTGGGAGACACCGATAAACTCATCTTC.

This clone has a handful of counts. It is likely a read error: a sequence one base away is far more abundant. Distinct nucleotide sequences in the sample also encode this CDR3. This rearrangement joins TRDV2 to TRDJ1; TRDD3 matches 8 bases. J was trimmed by 1 base and V by 0 bases; bases with no gene match: 12. Germline V gene data show CDR1 as GEAIGNYY and CDR2 as EKD. CDR3 size: 18 residues. Written as DNA, the CDR3 is TGTGCCTGTGACACCGTTTCTGGGGGAGACCGGCTCACCGATAAACTCATCTTT. Protein sequence: CACDTVSGGDRLTDKLIF.

As regards this clone: The protein held in TCRdb is that of a much larger clone and does not match this DNA's translation at residue 14, likely because of a read error; the protein shown is translated from the DNA. The rearrangement uses TRDV1 and TRDJ1; tentative D call: TRDD3 (5 bases). Assignment of the J gene here rests on matching the DNA to germline, because TCRdb gives none. The CDR3 length is 19 residues. Germline assignment: CDR1 TSWWSYY and CDR2 QGS. The V end lost 0 bases, the J end lost 3 bases, and 23 bases lay between the germline ends. The CDR3 spells CALGELSPAAAGWADKLIF. The CDR3 bases are TGTGCTCTTGGGGAACTCTCGCCCGCCGCGGCTGGGTGGGCCGATAAACTCATCTTT.

Turning to this clone: The protein that TCRdb holds for this DNA derives from a much larger clone and differs from the translated DNA at residue 5, which likely indicates a read error; the protein shown here is translated from the DNA. This chain links TRDV1 with TRDJ1; possible D gene TRDD3, 6 bases. TCRdb gives no J gene; it was assigned here by matching the DNA to germline. This CDR3 has 18 residues. Per germline, CDR1 TSWWSYY and CDR2 QGS. Trimming pared 4 bases from V and 0 bases from J, leaving 21 bases between. The CDR3 bases are TGTGCTCTTGGGGGACAACTACGATGGGGATCGTACACCGATAAACTCATCTTT. Translated, it gives CALGGQLRWGSYTDKLIF.

As for this clone: This likely reflects a read error, since a far larger clone is one base away. This specimen includes other DNA sequences encoding the same CDR3. The J gene was not called, though the V gene is TRDV1; the D call in the table, TRDD3, was not verified against the DNA. The CDR3 loop spans 20 amino acids. Germline loops: CDR1 TSWWSYY, CDR2 QGS. The CDR3 region has the DNA TGTGCTCTTGGGACCATCTTTGCCGGGGGAGGTTACTGGTACACCGATAAGCTCATCTTT. Translating it yields CALGTIFAGGGYWYTDKLIF.

This clone was counted at least ten times. Being one base from a much bigger clone, this may be a read error. The rearrangement uses TRDV1 and TRDJ1; D is possibly TRDD2 (5 bases). V lost 5 bases to trimming and J lost 7 bases, with 11 bases between them. The CDR3 length is 12 residues. Germline values: CDR1 TSWWSYY, CDR2 QGS. CDR3 coding DNA: TGTGCTCTTGGGATGTTTCCTTGTAAACTCATCTTT. Translated: CALGMFPCKLIF.

Regarding this clone: The protein recorded in TCRdb matches a much larger clone and deviates from this DNA's translation at residue 18, suggesting a read error; the protein here is obtained by translating the DNA. The J gene has no call, while the V gene is TRDV1; the table names TRDD3, a call not compared with the DNA. The CDR3 loop spans 19 amino acids. CDR1 and CDR2 (germline): TSWWSYY, QGS. The chain's CDR3 is CALGDLCGGYKGHTDKLTF. CDR3 DNA sequence: TGTGCTCTTGGGGACCTTTGTGGGGGATACAAGGGGCATACCGATAAACTCACCTTT.

About this clone itself: This is likely an artifact of a read error, given a far larger clone one base away. Other DNA sequences from this sample encode an identical CDR3 as well. V usage is TRDV1 and J usage is TRDJ1; D might be TRDD3 (5 bases). CDR3 length equals 18 residues. In germline, CDR1 is TSWWSYY, CDR2 QGS. CDR3 nucleotide sequence: TGTGCTCTAGGGGAACGAACCCAACCGCCGGCCGGATCCGATAAACTCATCTTT. Amino acids: CALGERTQPPAGSDKLIF.

This clone showed up just a few times. TCRdb shows a much larger clone's protein in place of this DNA's translation, and the two differ at residue 13, likely through a read error; the protein shown is translated from the DNA. V is TRDV2 and J is TRDJ1; D is possibly TRDD2 or TRDD3 (6 bases each). The J gene is not listed in TCRdb, so it was assigned here from a DNA match to germline. Trimming stripped 0 bases from V and 0 bases from J, with 34 bases between. Germline V lookup: CDR1 GEAIGNYY, CDR2 EKD. CDR3 length: 23 amino acids. This CDR3 is CACDTVRPSDDGAGDQNTDKLIF. As DNA, the CDR3 is TGTGCCTGTGACACCGTAAGGCCTTCCGACGACGGTGCTGGGGACCAAAACACCGATAAACTCATCTTT.

Concerning this clone itself: The amino acid sequence in TCRdb belongs to a much larger clone and departs from this DNA's translation at residue 6, likely a sequencing read error; the sequence shown is translated from the DNA. The chain uses TRDV1 and TRDJ1; 11 bases are shared with TRDD3. As TCRdb names no J gene, one was assigned here on the basis of a DNA match to germline. The V gene end was trimmed by 1 base and the J gene end by 4 bases; junction bases not matched to a gene: 14. Germline V lookup: CDR1 TSWWSYY, CDR2 QGS. There are 19 residues in the CDR3. CDR3 nucleotide sequence: TGTGCTCTTGGGGAACCGGGTTCTTGGGGGATACGAGACGGCGATAAACTCATCTTT. This codes for CALGEPGSWGIRDGDKLIF.

In its sample, this clone was seen a few times. TCRdb's entry gives the protein of a much larger clone, which mismatches this DNA's translation at residue 8, likely from a read error; the protein reported here is translated from the DNA. This chain uses TRDV2 with TRDJ1, with D possibly being TRDD3 (5 bases). The J gene is not listed in TCRdb, so it was assigned here from a DNA match to germline. The V gene lost 0 bases and the J gene lost 0 bases, with 13 bases spanning the gap. CDR1 and CDR2 from the germline V gene are GEAIGNYY and EKD. The CDR3 runs 16 residues. In DNA, the CDR3 is TGTGCCTGTGACACCGTAGGGGCGGGGGACACCGATAAACTCATCTTT. Translating it yields CACDTVGAGDTDKLIF.

In this sample, this clone is medium-sized (0.01 to 0.1%). At the DNA level, this CDR3 is encoded by other sequences in the same sample as well. The rearrangement links TRDV1 to TRDJ1; D gene unclear. The V and J ends lost 4 bases and 2 bases respectively, with 5 bases between them. CDR1 is TSWWSYY and CDR2 is QGS in the germline V gene. The CDR3 runs to 12 residues. CDR3 residues: CALGGWTDKLIF. The CDR3 DNA follows: TGTGCTCTTGGGGGGTGGACCGATAAACTCATCTTT.

There are a few counts of this clone. The TCRdb protein comes from a much larger clone and disagrees with this DNA's translation at residue 8, likely due to a read error; the protein given here is derived from the DNA. The chain uses TRDV1 and TRDJ1, with D possibly being TRDD3 (6 bases). Germline CDR1 is TSWWSYY and CDR2 is QGS. The V end lost 2 bases, the J end lost 3 bases, and 25 bases lay between the germline ends. The CDR3 is made up of 19 amino acids. DNA of the CDR3: TGTGCTCTTGGGGAATACCGTGCCCGAAACTGGGTTGGCCCCGATAAACTCATCTTT. Protein sequence: CALGEYRARNWVGPDKLIF.

This clone was seen a few times. TCRdb's protein for this DNA is that of a much larger clone and differs from the translation at residue 16, likely a read error; the protein shown is the DNA translation. J is TRDJ1 and V is TRDV2; D call uncertain. No J gene was available from TCRdb, and it was assigned here by a germline match of the DNA. Between the trimmed V and J ends, which lost 2 bases and 9 bases, there was a span of 27 bases. There are 17 residues in the CDR3. From germline, CDR1 is GEAIGNYY and CDR2 EKD. The CDR3 nucleotides are TGTGCCTGTGACAAGGTGGGTGACCCAAGTAGGAAAGCACAACTCATCTTT. Protein product: CACDKVGDPSRKAQLIF.

To note about this clone: It is likely a read error: a sequence one base away is far more abundant. Other DNA sequences in this sample translate to the same CDR3. V usage is TRDV2 and J usage is TRDJ1; 7 bases fit TRDD3. As TCRdb names no J gene, one was assigned here on the basis of a DNA match to germline. J gave up 0 bases and V 3 bases, and 12 bases lay outside the gene matches. The CDR3 has 17 amino acids. Germline V CDR1 and CDR2: GEAIGNYY, EKD. The DNA for the CDR3 is TGTGCCTGTGACCCGTTAGGGGATATGGACTACACCGATAAACTCATCTTT. This sequence encodes CACDPLGDMDYTDKLIF.

Concerning this clone: A read error likely explains this, since a far larger clone differs by one base. Other DNA sequences in the same sample also yield this CDR3. V is TRDV1 and J is TRDJ2, with 12 nucleotides matching TRDD3. TCRdb lists no J gene, so it was determined here by aligning the DNA to germline. This CDR3 contains 23 residues. V shed 3 bases and J 0 bases; nucleotides not matched to a gene: 20. Germline V lookup: CDR1 TSWWSYY, CDR2 QGS. The CDR3 reads CALGELGRETYWGILSLTAQLFF. The CDR3 coding sequence is TGTGCTCTTGGGGAGCTAGGTAGGGAGACCTACTGGGGGATACTCTCTTTGACAGCACAACTCTTCTTT.

Many counts were recorded for this clone. The J gene is TRDJ1, the V gene TRDV2; 8 bases are shared with TRDD3. The length of the CDR3 is 17 residues. V dropped 3 bases and J dropped 0; count of bases not matched to a gene: 11. Germline V gives CDR1 GEAIGNYY, CDR2 EKD. For the CDR3, the DNA is TGTGCCTGTGACTCATTACTGGGGGCCAAGTACACCGATAAACTCATCTTT. It translates to CACDSLLGAKYTDKLIF.

Note on this clone: The translation of this DNA and the TCRdb protein of a much larger clone differ at residue 8, probably owing to a read error; the protein shown here is translated from the DNA. The chain joins TRDV2 to TRDJ1; no clear D. TCRdb gives no J gene; it was assigned here by matching the DNA to germline. The CDR3 contains 19 residues. Germline-derived CDR1 and CDR2 are GEAIGNYY and EKD. Trimming removed 1 base from V and 2 bases from J, with 25 bases in between. This chain's CDR3 is CACDTIDHKQYSVTDKLIF. The CDR3, as DNA: TGTGCCTGTGACACGATAGACCATAAACAGTATTCAGTGACCGATAAACTCATCTTT.

A few counts support this clone. TCRdb pairs this DNA with a much larger clone's protein that differs at residue 16, likely a read error; the protein shown was translated from the DNA. This sequence joins TRDV2 and TRDJ1; 8 bases map to TRDD3. TCRdb supplies no J gene; here it was assigned by aligning the nucleotide sequence to germline. The CDR3 contains 19 residues. The germline V gene encodes CDR1 GEAIGNYY and CDR2 EKD. CDR3 DNA: TGTGCCTGTGACACCCATGTGGTGGGGGATCCCCCGTACACCGATAGACTCATCTTT. It codes for CACDTHVVGDPPYTDRLIF.

This clone has just a few counts. A read error likely explains this, since a far larger clone differs by one base. Other DNA sequences in the same sample also yield this CDR3. The gene calls are TRDV2 and TRDJ1; 8 bases align to TRDD3. The J gene, not given by TCRdb, was assigned here from a germline match of the nucleotide sequence. Germline values: CDR1 GEAIGNYY, CDR2 EKD. CDR3 length: 17 residues. The CDR3 here is CACDTLARGDNTDKLIF. CDR3 in DNA: TGTGCCTGTGACACCCTAGCCCGGGGGGATAACACCGACAAACTCATCTTT.

A word on this clone: With a far larger clone one base away, a read error is the likely cause. The sample carries other DNA sequences with the same CDR3. The V gene call reads TRDV2; no J gene was called. The CDR3 has 13 amino acids. Germline values: CDR1 GEAIGNYY, CDR2 EKD. The CDR3 bases are TGTGCCTGTGACACCGGATTGGGCTGTAGGCTCATCTTT. Translation gives CACDTGLGCRLIF.

This clone was recorded at least ten times. TCRdb pairs this DNA with a much larger clone's protein that differs at residue 7, likely a read error; the protein shown was translated from the DNA. J is TRDJ1 and V is TRDV1, with unresolved D. The J gene, absent from TCRdb, was called here by matching the DNA to germline. V shed 2 bases and J shed 0 bases, with 13 bases lying between them. CDR3 length equals 16 residues. Germline-derived CDR1 and CDR2 are TSWWSYY and QGS. The chain's CDR3 is CALGEISTYNTDKLIF. CDR3 in DNA: TGTGCTCTTGGGGAAATCAGTACGTACAACACCGATAAACTCATCTTT.

In this sample, this clone turned up a few times. TCRdb assigns this DNA the protein of a much larger clone, which departs from its translation at residue 3; this likely reflects a read error, and the protein shown comes from translating the DNA. The chain combines TRDV2 with TRDJ3; TRDD3 matches 10 bases. TCRdb lists no J gene, so it was determined here by aligning the DNA to germline. This CDR3 has 19 amino acids. Germline CDR1 is GEAIGNYY and CDR2 is EKD. The CDR3 spells CARDTVLGDASWDTRQMFF. Here the CDR3 DNA reads TGTGCCCGTGACACCGTACTGGGGGATGCCTCCTGGGACACCCGACAGATGTTTTTC.

This clone has a handful of counts. With a far larger clone one base away, a read error is the likely cause. Other DNA sequences in this specimen translate into the identical CDR3. The J gene is TRDJ1, the V gene TRDV1; tentative D call: TRDD3 (7 bases). No J gene is reported in TCRdb; it was inferred here by comparing the DNA with germline. The CDR3 has 19 residues. V dropped 6 bases and J dropped 7 bases, with 33 bases sitting between them. Germline V gene data show CDR1 as TSWWSYY and CDR2 as QGS. CDR3 bases: TGTGCTCTTGGAGAAGAAGTCCTACGGGCCTGGGGGCTTGAAGTTAAACTCATCTTT. Residues: CALGEEVLRAWGLEVKLIF.